The 3 T cell receptor beta chains below come from one sample, sequenced in a study of early T cells in non-severe SARS-CoV-2 infection (dated by TCRdb to the early 2020s). The library was prepared using 5' RACE. Sequencing instrument: NextSeq 500. TCRdb reanalyzed the raw reads on its own, using fastp at Q25 for trimming and MiXCR for clone calling, and kept in-frame beta chains. Identical CDR3 proteins give one entry, which carries the most common genes and DNA. The sample table shows under 90,000 distinct CDR3 sequences, and around 13% are seen once. Jointly, the top ten make up around 5.8% of the sample. The sequenced sample consisted of whole blood. All receptors come from an adult who was a healthcare worker with PCR-confirmed SARS-CoV-2 infection or an uninfected control (not recorded which).

V gene TRBV7-2 combines with J gene TRBJ1-6; tentatively, D is TRBD1 (6 bases). The CDR3 has 16 amino acids. The germline CDR1 and CDR2 sequences are SGHTA and FQGNSA. Deletions cut 2 bases from V and 5 bases from J, with 13 bases between. Here the CDR3 reads CASSLNRVTNNSPLHF. The CDR3 region has the DNA TGTGCCAGCAGCTTAAACAGGGTAACGAATAATTCACCCCTCCACTTT.

Concerning this clonotype itself: This CDR3 is missing its conserved last phenylalanine or tryptophan, likely due to a read error. This chain connects TRBV9 to TRBJ2-1; TRBD2 agrees at 7 bases. There are 19 residues in the CDR3. V shed 4 bases, J shed 4 bases, and the junction held 20 bases outside the gene matches. CDR1 is SGDLS, CDR2 YYNGEE, per germline. DNA of the CDR3: TGTGCCAGCAGCACCAGTCGTAAGGGGACTACCGGGACTTACAATGAGCAGTTCTTA. This sequence encodes CASSTSRKGTTGTYNEQFL.

The chain has TRBV5-6 and TRBJ1-6; D gene uncertain. The CDR3 spans 15 residues. CDR1 is SGHDT and CDR2 is YYEEEE in the germline V gene. Trimming removed 3 bases from V and 7 bases from J, with 14 bases in between. The CDR3 here is CASSWTGGSNSPLHF. In DNA, the CDR3 is TGTGCCAGCAGCTGGACGGGAGGGTCCAATTCACCCCTCCACTTT.